Ten or more counts support the clone carrying this T cell receptor beta chain. Its antigen is undetermined. Between the trimmed V and J ends, which lost 3 bases and 8 bases, there was a span of 10 bases. The CDR3 has 13 residues. From germline, CDR1 is SNHLY and CDR2 FYNNEI. A template switching step contributed a universal primer site, while unique molecular identifiers were present in the cDNA. Using its own MiXCR run on the 5' RACE reads, TCRdb lists one record per CDR3 protein. The sample consists of about 100,000 distinct CDR3 sequences, about 6.1% of them appearing once. This sample is part of a study of identical twins. General study findings and limits: An excess of low generation probability was shown by twin-shared out-of-frame alpha sequences. Memory repertoires lacked the insertion deficit that abundant cord blood beta clonotypes showed.

Sequencing was done on a sample of memory T cells sorted from blood. The source is a woman aged 45-65 years in good health. The gene calls are TRBV2 and TRBJ2-2; D unresolved. The CDR3: CASSEWPAGELFF. The CDR3, as DNA: TGTGCCAGCAGTGAGTGGCCTGCAGGGGAGCTGTTTTTT.